This entry features one T cell receptor beta chain sequence. Its cognate antigen is unknown. Sampling involved one blood draw (2.5 ml) for every donor. CDR1 and CDR2 from the germline V gene are GTSNPN and SVGIG (reference sequence). CDR3 length equals 11 residues. The sample is drawn from a study of monozygotic twins with inflammatory bowel disease. Findings of the study overall: It was observed that concordant and discordant twins did not differ in repertoire similarity, possibly given limited power. Versus healthy twins, IBD patients showed fewer clonotypes shared with others, especially with disease activity.

Template switching added UMIs carrying a 6-nucleotide sample barcode. After re-calling the 5' RACE reads, TCRdb lists one entry per CDR3 protein, DNA absent. With 300,000 to 350,000 distinct CDR3 sequences in the sample, the ten largest clones hold 2%. The sequenced sample consisted of blood. The receptor's source is a human donor with ulcerative colitis or Crohn's disease, or a healthy co-twin of an affected twin (not recorded which). The chain carries TRBV30 and TRBJ2-1. This chain's CDR3 is CAWSWVHEQFF.